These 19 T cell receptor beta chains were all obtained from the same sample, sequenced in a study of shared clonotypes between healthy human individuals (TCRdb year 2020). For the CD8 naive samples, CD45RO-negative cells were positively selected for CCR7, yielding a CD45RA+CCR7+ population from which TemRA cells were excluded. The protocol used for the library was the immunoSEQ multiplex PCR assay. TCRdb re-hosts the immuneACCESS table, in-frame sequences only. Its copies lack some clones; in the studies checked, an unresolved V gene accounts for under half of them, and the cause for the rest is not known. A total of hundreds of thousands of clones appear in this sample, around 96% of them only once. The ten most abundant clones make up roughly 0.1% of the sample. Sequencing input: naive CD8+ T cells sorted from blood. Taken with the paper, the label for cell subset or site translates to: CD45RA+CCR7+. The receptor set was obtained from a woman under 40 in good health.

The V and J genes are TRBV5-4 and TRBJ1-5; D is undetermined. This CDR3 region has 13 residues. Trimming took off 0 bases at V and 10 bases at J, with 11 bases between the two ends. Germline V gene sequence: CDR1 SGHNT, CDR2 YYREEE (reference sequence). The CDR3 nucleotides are TGTGCCAGCAGCTTGGACAGATCGGAACCCCAGCATTTT. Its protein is CASSLDRSEPQHF.

The DNA for the CDR3 is TGTGCCAGCAGCTTAAGGCCGGGAGCGGACTCGGGGAAAACAGATACGCAGTATTTT. Translation: CASSLRPGADSGKTDTQYF. This chain links TRBV11-2 with TRBJ2-3; a possible D gene is TRBD2 (6 bases). Per germline, CDR1 SGHAT and CDR2 FQNNGV. The CDR3 contains 19 residues. With 2 bases removed from V and 3 bases from J, the gap between germline ends came to 24 bases.

The CDR3 protein is CASSPRGGRDTEAFF. The DNA of the CDR3 is TGTGCCAGTAGCCCAAGGGGGGGACGGGACACTGAAGCTTTCTTT. The chain couples TRBV19 to TRBJ1-1; maybe TRBD1 (6 bases). Germline lookup yields CDR1 LNHDA and CDR2 SQIVND (reference sequence). V lost 6 bases and J 3 bases, leaving 17 bases between the germline ends. CDR3 length equals 15 residues. The entire variable domain, with the rest obtained from reference TRBV19 and TRBJ1-1, is as follows: DGGITQSPKYLFRKEGQNVTLSCEQNLNHDAMYWYRQDPGQGLRLIYYSQIVNDFQKGDIAEGYSVSREKKESFPLTVTSAQKNPTAFYLCASSPRGGRDTEAFFGQGTRLTVV.

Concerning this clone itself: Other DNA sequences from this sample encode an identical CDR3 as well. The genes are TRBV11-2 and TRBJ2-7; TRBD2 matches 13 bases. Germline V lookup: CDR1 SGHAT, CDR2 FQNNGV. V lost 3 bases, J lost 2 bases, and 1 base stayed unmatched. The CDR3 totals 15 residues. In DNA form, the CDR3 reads TGTGCCAGCAGCTTGGGACTAGCGGGAACCTACGAGCAGTACTTC. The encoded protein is CASSLGLAGTYEQYF.

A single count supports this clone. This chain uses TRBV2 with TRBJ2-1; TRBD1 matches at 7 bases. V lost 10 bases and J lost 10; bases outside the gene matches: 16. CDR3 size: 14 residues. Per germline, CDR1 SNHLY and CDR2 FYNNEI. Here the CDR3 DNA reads TGTGCCACTCAGCGGACAGGTGACCTCTCGGAGCAGTTCTTC. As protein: CATQRTGDLSEQFF.

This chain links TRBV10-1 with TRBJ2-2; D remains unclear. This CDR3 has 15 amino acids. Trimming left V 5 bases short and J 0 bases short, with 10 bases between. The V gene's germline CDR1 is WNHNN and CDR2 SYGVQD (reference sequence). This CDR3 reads CASSREKTNTGELFF. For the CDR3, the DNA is TGCGCCAGCAGTCGCGAAAAGACGAACACCGGGGAGCTGTTTTTT.

CDR3 in amino acids: CASSLDQQGNNSPLHF. For the CDR3, the DNA is TGTGCCAGCAGTTTAGATCAACAGGGGAACAATTCACCCCTCCACTTT. The chain employs TRBV27 and TRBJ1-6, with 7 bases that match TRBD1. Per the germline V gene, CDR1 is MNHEY and CDR2 is SMNVEV (reference sequence). The CDR3 sequence is 16 residues long. V lost 2 bases, J lost 7 bases, and 8 bases stayed unmatched.

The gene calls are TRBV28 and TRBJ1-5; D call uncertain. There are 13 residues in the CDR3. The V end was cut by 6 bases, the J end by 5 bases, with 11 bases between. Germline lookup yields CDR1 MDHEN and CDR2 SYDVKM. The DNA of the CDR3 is TGTGCCAGCAGCCCCGACTCATATCAGCCCCAGCATTTT. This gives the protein CASSPDSYQPQHF.

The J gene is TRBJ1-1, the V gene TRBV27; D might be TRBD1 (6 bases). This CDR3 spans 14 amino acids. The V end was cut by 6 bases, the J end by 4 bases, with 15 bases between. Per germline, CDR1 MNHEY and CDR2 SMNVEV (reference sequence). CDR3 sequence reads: CASSDRGDRTEAFF. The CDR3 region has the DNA TGTGCCAGCAGCGATAGGGGGGATCGCACTGAAGCTTTCTTT.

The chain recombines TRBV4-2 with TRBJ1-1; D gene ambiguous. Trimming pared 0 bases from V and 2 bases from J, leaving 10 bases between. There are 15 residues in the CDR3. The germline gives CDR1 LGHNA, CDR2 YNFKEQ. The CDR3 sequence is CASSQDVEDNTEAFF. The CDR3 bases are TGTGCCAGCAGCCAAGATGTGGAGGATAACACTGAAGCTTTCTTT.

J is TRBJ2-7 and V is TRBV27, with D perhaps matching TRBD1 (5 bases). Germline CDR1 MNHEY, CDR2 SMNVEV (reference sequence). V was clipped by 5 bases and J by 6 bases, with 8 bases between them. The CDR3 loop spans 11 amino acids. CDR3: CASSDDSEQYF. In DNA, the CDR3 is TGTGCCAGCAGTGACGACAGCGAGCAGTACTTC.

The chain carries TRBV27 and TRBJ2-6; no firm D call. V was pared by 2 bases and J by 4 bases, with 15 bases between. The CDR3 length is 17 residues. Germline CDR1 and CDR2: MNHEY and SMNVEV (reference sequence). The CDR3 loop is CASSLRITGPGANVLTF. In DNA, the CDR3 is TGTGCCAGCAGTTTAAGAATTACGGGCCCGGGGGCCAACGTCCTGACTTTC.

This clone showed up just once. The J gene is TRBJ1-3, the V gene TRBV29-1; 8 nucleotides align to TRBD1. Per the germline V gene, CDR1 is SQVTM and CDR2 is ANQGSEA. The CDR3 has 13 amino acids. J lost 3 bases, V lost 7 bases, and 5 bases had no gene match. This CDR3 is CSAQGANGNTIYF. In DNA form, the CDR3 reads TGCAGCGCTCAGGGGGCAAATGGAAACACCATATATTTT. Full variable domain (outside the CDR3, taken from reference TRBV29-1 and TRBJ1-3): SAVISQKPSRDICQRGTSLTIQCQVDSQVTMMFWYRQQPGQSLTLIATANQGSEATYESGFVIDKFPISRPNLTFSTLTVSNMSPEDSSIYLCSAQGANGNTIYFGEGSWLTVV.

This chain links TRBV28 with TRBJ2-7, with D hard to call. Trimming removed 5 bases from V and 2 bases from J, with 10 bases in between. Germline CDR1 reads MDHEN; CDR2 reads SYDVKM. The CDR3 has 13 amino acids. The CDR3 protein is CASSTSVPYEQYF. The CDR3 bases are TGTGCCAGCAGTACCTCGGTCCCCTACGAGCAGTACTTC.

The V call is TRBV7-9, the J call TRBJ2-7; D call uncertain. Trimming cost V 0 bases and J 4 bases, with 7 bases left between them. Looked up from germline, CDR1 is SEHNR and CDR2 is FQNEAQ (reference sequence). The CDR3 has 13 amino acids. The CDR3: CASSLASVYEQYF. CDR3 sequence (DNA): TGTGCCAGCAGCTTAGCCTCGGTTTACGAGCAGTACTTC.

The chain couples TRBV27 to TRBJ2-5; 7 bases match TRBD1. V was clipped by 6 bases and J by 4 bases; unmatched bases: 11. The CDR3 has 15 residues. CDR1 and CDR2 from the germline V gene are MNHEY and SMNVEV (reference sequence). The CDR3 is CASRPDRRTGETQYF. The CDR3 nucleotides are TGTGCCAGCAGGCCAGACAGGAGGACAGGAGAGACCCAGTACTTC.

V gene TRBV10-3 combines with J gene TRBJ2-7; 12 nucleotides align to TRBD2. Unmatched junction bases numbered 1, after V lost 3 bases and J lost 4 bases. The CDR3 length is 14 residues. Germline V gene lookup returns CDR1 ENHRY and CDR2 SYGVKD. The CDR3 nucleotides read TGTGCCATCAGTGATCTAGCGGGAGGGTACGAGCAGTACTTC. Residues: CAISDLAGGYEQYF.

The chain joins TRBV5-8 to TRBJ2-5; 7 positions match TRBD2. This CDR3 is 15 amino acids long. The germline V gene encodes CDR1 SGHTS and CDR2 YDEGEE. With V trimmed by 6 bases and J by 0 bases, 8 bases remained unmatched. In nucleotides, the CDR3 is TGTGCCAGCACGGCAAACGGGGGGTACCAAGAGACCCAGTACTTC. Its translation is CASTANGGYQETQYF.

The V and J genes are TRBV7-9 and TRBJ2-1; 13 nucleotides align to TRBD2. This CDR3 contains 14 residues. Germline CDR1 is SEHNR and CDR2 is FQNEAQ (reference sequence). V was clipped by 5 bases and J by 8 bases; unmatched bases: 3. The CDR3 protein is CASSRTSGSDEQFF. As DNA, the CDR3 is TGTGCCAGCAGCCGGACTAGCGGGAGCGATGAGCAGTTCTTC.